Listed below are T cell receptor beta chains from one sample, sequenced in a study of CD8+CD57+ T cells in acquired aplastic anemia. TCRdb fed the reads into MiXCR, producing one record per CDR3 protein. Altogether 400,000 to 450,000 distinct CDR3 sequences are present, just under 70% being singletons, with the ten largest covering 3% to 5%. Sample: sorted CD4+, CD8+, or CD8+CD57+ T cells (not recorded which) from PBMCs. Receptors were obtained from a human donor in good health, serving as a control. Each CDR3 is given with its conserved first and last residue. The D gene is left open where the match is weak. Clone size, where shown, is once, few, many, or a class for clones that have expanded.

TRBV19	TRBJ1-3	NA	NA	TGTGCCAGTAGTATGACGCCTGGGGATACGGGGGCTGGAAACACCATATATTTT	CASSMTPGDTGAGNTIYF
TRBV6-1	TRBJ1-5	NA	many	TGTGCCAGCAGTGAAGGGACCAGCCTTGGGCCCCAGCATTTT	CASSEGTSLGPQHF
TRBV20-1	TRBJ2-5	NA	many	TGCAGTACCCAGTACGGTCAAGAGACCCAGTACTTC	CSTQYGQETQYF
TRBV29-1	TRBJ1-2	TRBD1	once	TGCAGCGTCTTGACAGGGGCTTGGGGCTACACCTTC	CSVLTGAWGYTF
TRBV9	TRBJ2-3	TRBD1	NA	TGTGCCAGCAGCGATTCCGGGACAGGACGAGAGACCCAGTATTTT	CASSDSGTGRETQYF
TRBV2	TRBJ2-7	NA	NA	TGTGCCAGCAGTGGGACAGCGGTGAACTCCTACGAGCAGTACTTC	CASSGTAVNSYEQYF
TRBV15	TRBJ1-5	NA	many	TGTGCCACCAGCAGGGGGGGGATTAGCAATCAGCCCCAGCATTTT	CATSRGGISNQPQHF
TRBV7-2	TRBJ1-2	NA	many	TGTGCCAGCAGCTTAGGAGGAGGGCAGGGTCTACAAAAAGCTAACTATGGCTACACCTTC	CASSLGGGQGLQKANYGYTF
TRBV2	TRBJ1-1	NA	NA	TGTGCCAGCACTGCCTCCTTGAACACAGATACGCAGTATTTTTTC	CASTASLNTDTQYFF
TRBV15	TRBJ1-6	TRBD1	NA	TGTGCCACCAGTCAAGACAGGGCTTCCTCACCCCTCCACTTT	CATSQDRASSPLHF
TRBV10-3	TRBJ2-3	TRBD1	NA	TGTGCCATCAGTGTGACAGGGAATGGCTACACAGATACGCAGTATTTT	CAISVTGNGYTDTQYF
TRBV11-2	TRBJ2-1	TRBD2	NA	TGTGCCAGCAGTCGACCGACGAGCGGGGGGACGAGATACAATGAGCAGTTCTTC	CASSRPTSGGTRYNEQFF
TRBV12-3/TRBV12-4	TRBJ1-6	NA	NA	TGTGCCAGCAGTATAGGGACACTTGTAGACTCACCCCTCCACTTT	CASSIGTLVDSPLHF
TRBV29-1	TRBJ1-2	NA	once	TGCAGCGTTGAAAGAGGGGACTATGGCTACACCTTC	CSVERGDYGYTF
TRBV27	TRBJ1-6	TRBD1	few	TGTGCCAGCAGTTACCCGACAGGGCGCTCACCCCTCCACTTT	CASSYPTGRSPLHF
TRBV5-6	TRBJ2-5	TRBD2	NA	TGTGCCAGCAGCTTAAGGACTAGTCACCGGGAGACCCAGTACTTC	CASSLRTSHRETQYF
TRBV20-1	TRBJ2-5	NA	once	TGCAGTGCTAGAGACGCTGGGGCCGAGGAGACCCAGTACTTC	CSARDAGAEETQYF
TRBV4-2	TRBJ2-3	TRBD2	many	TGTGCCAGCAGCCAGGGACTAGCGGGGCCAGATACGCAGTATTTT	CASSQGLAGPDTQYF
TRBV2	TRBJ2-1	TRBD1	NA	TGTGCCAGCAGCAAGGACAGGGGGAATTATGAGCAGTTCTTC	CASSKDRGNYEQFF
TRBV29-1	TRBJ2-5	TRBD2	NA	TGCAGCGTAACCGGACTAGCGAGGGAGACCCAGTACTTC	CSVTGLARETQYF
TRBV20-1	TRBJ2-3	TRBD1	NA	TGCAATTCGATAGACAGGGAGAAGAGACTCACAGATACGCAGTATTTT	CNSIDREKRLTDTQYF
TRBV12-3/TRBV12-4	TRBJ1-5	NA	NA	TGTGCCAGTAGTTGTTTTCACAGAGATCAGCCCCAGCATTTT	CASSCFHRDQPQHF
TRBV7-2	TRBJ1-5	NA	NA	TGTGCCAGCAGTAGAGCGGGGCCAAGTCCGAGCAGGCATTTT	CASSRAGPSPSRHF
TRBV12-3/TRBV12-4	TRBJ2-5	TRBD1	NA	TGTGCCATCGCGACGAGGGACAGGTGGTGGGAGACCCAGTACTTC	CAIATRDRWWETQYF
TRBV7-8	TRBJ1-2	NA	NA	TGTGCCAGCAGCTTAGTCGGGGGCGCGGACTATGGCTACACCTTC	CASSLVGGADYGYTF
TRBV7-2	TRBJ2-7	TRBD2	NA	TGTGCCAGCAGCCGAGTAGGCGGGAGGACAGTGGAGCAGCAGTACTTC	CASSRVGGRTVEQQYF
TRBV10-3	TRBJ1-5	NA	many	TGTGCCATCAGTGAGCGCCTTGGCAATCAGCCCCAGCATTTT	CAISERLGNQPQHF
TRBV6-5	TRBJ1-1	NA	many	TGTGCCAGCAGTTATTCCTCAATGAACACTGAAGCTTTCTTT	CASSYSSMNTEAFF
TRBV5-5	TRBJ1-1	NA	NA	TGTGCCAGCAGCTTGAAAGGGACGGCCACTGAAGCTTTCTTT	CASSLKGTATEAFF
TRBV7-2	TRBJ1-1	NA	once	TGTGCCAGCAGCAGACAGCTTAATGAAAAACTGGCTTTTTTT	CASSRQLNEKLAFF
TRBV12-5	TRBJ1-6	NA	NA	TGTGCCAGCAGTCCAGATTTGCAGGGGAATTCACCCCTCCACTTT	CASSPDLQGNSPLHF
TRBV12-3/TRBV12-4	TRBJ2-6	NA	NA	TGTGCCAGCAGTACGGCCGGGGCCAACGTCCTGACTTTC	CASSTAGANVLTF
TRBV7-2	TRBJ2-5	TRBD2	NA	TGTGCCAGCAGCGTAGCTAGCGGGCAGGAGACCCAGTACTTC	CASSVASGQETQYF
TRBV7-2	TRBJ1-5	NA	NA	TGTGCTACCAGCTGCGATTGGGGGGATCGGCATCAGCATCAGCATTTT	CATSCDWGDRHQHQHF
TRBV7-4	TRBJ2-3	NA	NA	TGTGCCAGCAGCATAGCGGGACAGGGCCGCACAGATCAGTATTTT	CASSIAGQGRTDQYF
TRBV25-1	TRBJ1-1	TRBD1	NA	TGTGCCAGCAGTGATGGGACAGGGCCGAACACTGAAGCTTTCTTT	CASSDGTGPNTEAFF
TRBV10-3	TRBJ2-5	NA	few	TGTGCCATTGCCATGTGGGGGGATCAAGAGACCCAGTACTTC	CAIAMWGDQETQYF
TRBV14	TRBJ1-5	NA	NA	TGTGCCAGCAGCTTAGCAGGGATTCGCCTCACCTTCGATTTT	CASSLAGIRLTFDF
TRBV2	TRBJ1-4	NA	NA	TGTGCCAGCAGGTTCTCACAACTGTTTTTT	CASRFSQLFF
TRBV20-1	TRBJ1-2	TRBD1	many	TGCAGTGCCGCGACACCGGGACAGTATCCCTATGGCTACACCTTC	CSAATPGQYPYGYTF
TRBV2	TRBJ2-3	TRBD2	NA	TGTGCCAGCAGTGACCGACTAGCGGCGGGCAAGAGACCCACTAATTTT	CASSDRLAAGKRPTNF
TRBV10-3	TRBJ1-6	TRBD1	few	TGTGCCATCTCTTTGGGACAGGGCGATTCACCCCTCCACTTT	CAISLGQGDSPLHF
TRBV7-3	TRBJ1-6	NA	NA	TGTGCCAGCAGTCCGGGTCGGGGGGCGCCCCTCCACTTT	CASSPGRGAPLHF
TRBV11-2	TRBJ2-1	TRBD2	many	TGTGCCAGCAGCTTCGAATTAGCGGGGGGCTACAATGAGCAGTTCTTC	CASSFELAGGYNEQFF
TRBV9	TRBJ1-2	NA	NA	TGTGCCAGCAGCGTAGACCGAGGATCGATCTATGGCTACACCTTC	CASSVDRGSIYGYTF
TRBV5-1	TRBJ1-5	TRBD1	NA	TGTGCCAGCACCCGACTGACAGGGCGGGGAGGTCAGCCCCAGCATTTT	CASTRLTGRGGQPQHF
TRBV11-2	TRBJ1-2	NA	NA	TGTGCCAGCAGCTTAGCCCATGGGAGCTTTGGTGACGGCTACACCTTC	CASSLAHGSFGDGYTF
TRBV7-9	TRBJ2-5	NA	NA	TGTGCCAGCAGCTCCATGCAGGACGAAACCCTGTATTTT	CASSSMQDETLYF
TRBV5-4	TRBJ2-3	NA	NA	TGTGCCAGCAGGACCTTGGCAGATACGCAGTATTTT	CASRTLADTQYF
TRBV12-3/TRBV12-4	TRBJ2-7	NA	NA	TGTGCCAGCGCCAGGAACTACGAGCAGTACTTC	CASARNYEQYF
TRBV10-3	TRBJ1-5	NA	NA	TGTGCCATCAGTGATCGAGGGGGGGCGCGGAATCAGCCCCAGCATTTT	CAISDRGGARNQPQHF
TRBV7-3	TRBJ2-3	NA	NA	TGTGCCAGCAGCTTAGCGCGCAGCGGAACTAGCCGCTCAGATACGCAGTATTTT	CASSLARSGTSRSDTQYF
TRBV7-2	TRBJ2-2	NA	NA	TGTGCCAGCAGCAGAGAAGGTACAGGCCCGTACACCGGGGAGCTGTTTTTT	CASSREGTGPYTGELFF
TRBV20-1	TRBJ1-1	NA	NA	TGCAGTGCGATGGGACCTAGGCCACCACCTTTCTTT	CSAMGPRPPPFF